This entry lists 22 T cell receptor beta chains sequenced from one sample in a study of preoperative IRX-2 immunotherapy in early breast cancer (dated by TCRdb to between 2018 and 2021). Libraries were made using the immunoSEQ multiplex PCR assay. What TCRdb holds here is the immuneACCESS table cut down to in-frame rearrangements. Part of the clones is not present; checked against another copy, under half of the missing clones reflect an unresolved V gene, and the others are unexplained. The sample table holds 4,200 or so clones, of which 69% were seen once. 15% to 19% of the sample is in the top ten clones. What the treatment or condition label conveys for this sample: preoperative locoregional IRX-2 cytokine immunotherapy. Sequenced material: tumor tissue, taken after IRX-2 immunotherapy. The origin of the receptors is a human donor with breast cancer.

V gene TRBV11-3 combines with J gene TRBJ1-1; the D gene is possibly TRBD1 (5 bases). The V gene's germline CDR1 is SGHNT and CDR2 YENEEA. Trimming took 3 bases from V and 2 from J, leaving 10 bases between them. This CDR3 region has 14 residues. The chain's CDR3 is CASSLSQGNTEAFF. In nucleotides, the CDR3 is TGTGCCAGCAGCTTGAGTCAGGGTAACACTGAAGCTTTCTTT. The full variable domain, in which reference TRBV11-3 and TRBJ1-1 provide the parts outside the CDR3, is EAGVVQSPRYKIIEKKQPVAFWCNPISGHNTLYWYLQNLGQGPELLIRYENEEAVDDSQLPKDRFSAERLKGVDSTLKIQPAELGDSAVYLCASSLSQGNTEAFFGQGTRLTVV.

This chain joins TRBV28 and TRBJ2-7; 8 positions match TRBD2. Unmatched junction bases numbered 14, after V lost 5 bases and J lost 5 bases. Germline CDR1 and CDR2: MDHEN and SYDVKM. The CDR3 covers 16 residues. CDR3 residues: CASSHSLTGGPHEQYF. The CDR3 bases are TGTGCCAGCAGTCACTCCTTGACGGGAGGGCCTCACGAGCAGTACTTC.

This clone was seen only a few times. The V and J genes are TRBV30 and TRBJ2-6; 8 bases are a match to TRBD2. The CDR3 length is 16 residues. V shed 3 bases and J 1 base; nucleotides not matched to a gene: 5. Germline V CDR1 and CDR2: GTSNPN, SVGIG (reference sequence). DNA of the CDR3: TGTGCCTGGAGGAAAGCGGGAGAATCTGGGGCCAACGTCCTGACTTTC. Protein product: CAWRKAGESGANVLTF.

The V and J genes are TRBV28 and TRBJ1-1, with D uncertain. Trimming took 7 bases from V and 1 from J, leaving 13 bases between them. The germline CDR1 and CDR2 sequences are MDHEN and SYDVKM. The CDR3 has 14 amino acids. For the CDR3, the DNA is TGTGCCAGCATCGGGCAGGTTGGGAACACTGAAGCTTTCTTT. As protein: CASIGQVGNTEAFF.

The rearrangement uses TRBV28 and TRBJ2-1; unclear D gene. Germline V lookup: CDR1 MDHEN, CDR2 SYDVKM. Deletions cut 3 bases from V and 5 bases from J, with 5 bases between. The CDR3 is made up of 12 amino acids. The CDR3 DNA sequence: TGTGCCAGCAGTTTTAGAGACAATGAGCAGTTCTTC. It specifies CASSFRDNEQFF.

V gene TRBV23-1 combines with J gene TRBJ1-5, with a tentative D call TRBD1 (5 bases). TRBV23-1 is reported as an ORF; its role is uncertain. The length of the CDR3 is 15 residues. Trimming shortened V by 6 bases and J by 5 bases, and 17 bases separated the two germline ends. CDR3 coding DNA: TGCGCCAGCAGCCAAGACGGAGAGGGGTATCAGCCCCAGCATTTT. Encoded protein: CASSQDGEGYQPQHF.

By sample share, this clone is large (0.1 to 1%). This sequence joins TRBV11-3 and TRBJ2-1; TRBD2 might be the D (5 bases). Germline loops: CDR1 SGHNT, CDR2 YENEEA. V was shortened by 7 bases and J by 4 bases, with 20 bases between the two germline ends. This CDR3 region has 16 residues. The DNA for the CDR3 is TGTGCCAGCAACGGTAGAGGAGGCCCTAGGTACAATGAGCAGTTCTTC. Its translation: CASNGRGGPRYNEQFF.

Note on this clone: One junction end disagrees with the germline gene, perhaps due to a read error. The rearrangement uses TRBV18 and TRBJ1-4; no reliable D call. Germline values: CDR1 KGHSH, CDR2 LQKENI. This CDR3 spans 13 amino acids. DNA for the CDR3: TGTGCCAGCTCACCACTAGACAATGAAAAATTGTTTTTT. Protein sequence: CASSPLDNEKLFF.

The chain links TRBV7-1 to TRBJ2-7; D may correspond to TRBD1 or TRBD2 (5 bases each). TRBV7-1 is reported as an ORF; its role is uncertain. The CDR3 spans 13 residues. V was shortened by 3 bases and J by 4 bases, with 10 bases between the two germline ends. The CDR3 here is CASSSGRKYEQYF. In DNA form, the CDR3 reads TGTGCCAGCAGCTCGGGACGGAAATACGAGCAGTACTTC.

This chain joins TRBV14 and TRBJ2-1; 9 bases match TRBD2. The CDR3 is made up of 15 amino acids. CDR1 and CDR2 (germline): SGHDN, FVKESK. J lost 4 bases, V lost 6 bases, and 7 bases had no gene match. The CDR3 reads CASRKIAGAYNEQFF. For the CDR3, the DNA is TGTGCCAGCAGAAAAATAGCGGGAGCTTACAATGAGCAGTTCTTC.

This sequence joins TRBV28 and TRBJ1-2; 7 bases fit TRBD1. CDR3 size: 13 residues. CDR1 is MDHEN, CDR2 SYDVKM, per germline. V dropped 3 bases and J dropped 8; count of bases not matched to a gene: 6. CDR3 sequence (DNA): TGTGCCAGCAGTTTGGGAGGGGGCGCGGGCTACACCTTC. It codes for CASSLGGGAGYTF.

Only one count was recorded for this clone. The rearrangement links TRBV19 to TRBJ1-1, with 7 bases lining up with TRBD1. Germline CDR1 reads LNHDA; CDR2 reads SQIVND (reference sequence). This CDR3 is 13 amino acids long. With 7 bases clipped from V and 2 bases from J, the junction kept 4 bases outside the gene matches. CDR3 loop: CASIGTANTEAFF. The CDR3 DNA reads TGTGCCAGTATCGGGACAGCTAACACTGAAGCTTTCTTT.

The CDR3 sequence is CASSRWTDRWFF. The CDR3, as DNA: TGTGCCAGCAGTCGGTGGACGGACCGATGGTTCTTC. This sequence joins TRBV25-1 and TRBJ2-1; D is unclear. CDR3 length equals 12 residues. Germline CDR1 and CDR2: MGHDK and SYGVNS. The germline V and J ends were trimmed by 5 bases and 15 bases, with 17 bases remaining between them.

The V gene is TRBV19, the J gene TRBJ1-1; D unresolved. This CDR3 has 14 amino acids. V was pared by 4 bases and J by 2 bases, with 11 bases between. Looked up from germline, CDR1 is LNHDA and CDR2 is SQIVND (reference sequence). CDR3 loop: CASSTGGYNTEAFF. In DNA form, the CDR3 reads TGTGCCAGTAGTACGGGCGGATACAACACTGAAGCTTTCTTT. Variable domain in full (rest from reference TRBV19 and TRBJ1-1): DGGITQSPKYLFRKEGQNVTLSCEQNLNHDAMYWYRQDPGQGLRLIYYSQIVNDFQKGDIAEGYSVSREKKESFPLTVTSAQKNPTAFYLCASSTGGYNTEAFFGQGTRLTVV.

This chain uses TRBV6-8 with TRBJ2-1; weak D call: TRBD2 (7 bases). The CDR3 consists of 15 residues. The V end lost 7 bases, the J end lost 4 bases, and 17 bases lay between the germline ends. In germline, CDR1 is MNHGY, CDR2 SAAAGT. This CDR3 is CASTDGGGFYNEQFF. In nucleotides, the CDR3 is TGTGCCAGCACTGACGGCGGGGGCTTTTACAATGAGCAGTTCTTC.

By frequency in the sample, this clone is medium-sized. The chain uses TRBV28 and TRBJ1-3; the D gene is possibly TRBD1 (5 bases). CDR1 is MDHEN and CDR2 is SYDVKM in the germline V gene. CDR3 length equals 16 residues. The V gene lost 3 bases and the J gene lost 3 bases, with 15 bases spanning the gap. DNA for the CDR3: TGTGCCAGCAGTTTTTCTGGGGCAAGGGTTGGAAACACCATATATTTT. Amino acid sequence: CASSFSGARVGNTIYF.

The J gene is TRBJ2-2, the V gene TRBV30; no clear D gene. V was shortened by 2 bases and J by 3 bases, with 10 bases between the two germline ends. The CDR3 is made up of 14 amino acids. Germline assignment: CDR1 GTSNPN and CDR2 SVGIG (reference sequence). In DNA, the CDR3 is TGTGCCTGGAGTATAGGATTGCACACCGGGGAGCTGTTTTTT. It specifies CAWSIGLHTGELFF.

The V call is TRBV23-1, the J call TRBJ2-1, with 7 bases lining up with TRBD2. TRBV23-1 falls under the ORF class, with uncertain function. The CDR3 is made up of 13 amino acids. The ends lost 6 bases at V and 11 bases at J; junction bases unmatched: 10. The CDR3 DNA reads as TGCGCCAGCAGCCAGACCAGCGGGGAGCAGCAGTTCTTC. Translating gives CASSQTSGEQQFF.

The V call is TRBV6-8, the J call TRBJ2-5; D is possibly TRBD1 or TRBD2 (6 bases each). The DNA end is a closer match to TRBJ2-7, so the J assignment may be wrong. Per the germline V gene, CDR1 is MNHGY and CDR2 is SAAAGT. This CDR3 is built from 17 residues. The CDR3 DNA follows: TGTGCCAGCAGTCGCTCCGGGATGGGGGGCGAGTCCTACGAGCAGTACTTC. Amino acids: CASSRSGMGGESYEQYF.

The chain couples TRBV23-1 to TRBJ1-4, with 7 bases matching TRBD1. Being an ORF, TRBV23-1 has a function that is uncertain. J was trimmed by 0 bases and V by 3 bases; bases with no gene match: 7. The CDR3 runs 17 residues. CDR3 sequence reads: CASSHQGGNATNEKLFF. Written as DNA, the CDR3 is TGCGCCAGCAGTCATCAGGGGGGGAATGCAACTAATGAAAAACTGTTTTTT.

This rearrangement joins TRBV30 to TRBJ1-5; D perhaps matches TRBD1 (6 bases). Germline-derived CDR1 and CDR2 are GTSNPN and SVGIG (reference sequence). The CDR3 is 13 residues long. V lost 1 base and J lost 5, with 9 bases in between. In DNA form, the CDR3 reads TGTGCCTGGAGTGCAGGGGTAGATCAGCCCCAGCATTTT. The encoded protein is CAWSAGVDQPQHF.

V usage is TRBV19 and J usage is TRBJ2-5; D is unclear. Germline V gene data show CDR1 as LNHDA and CDR2 as SQIVND (reference sequence). The CDR3 covers 14 residues. Deletions cut 2 bases from V and 1 base from J, with 8 bases between. The DNA for the CDR3 is TGTGCCAGTAGTATACAGCCGTTCCAAGAGACCCAGTACTTC. Translated, it gives CASSIQPFQETQYF. Looking up the rest from reference TRBV19 and TRBJ2-5 gives the full variable domain: DGGITQSPKYLFRKEGQNVTLSCEQNLNHDAMYWYRQDPGQGLRLIYYSQIVNDFQKGDIAEGYSVSREKKESFPLTVTSAQKNPTAFYLCASSIQPFQETQYFGPGTRLLVL.